The 23 T cell receptor beta chains below were found in one sample sequenced in a study of T-cell memory formation after mild COVID-19. TCRdb passed the 5' RACE reads through MiXCR, listing each CDR3 protein once. The table lists about 390,000 distinct CDR3 sequences, approximately 16% of them singletons. Sequenced input: PBMCs or a T cell subset sorted from them (not recorded which). Source of these receptors: a man between 18 and 29 years old who had mild COVID-19 (a few samples of this study predate the infection). Cell type and time point are not known.

This clonotype was observed a handful of times. The rearrangement joins TRBV10-2 to TRBJ2-5, with D possibly matching TRBD2 (6 bases). The CDR3 loop spans 13 amino acids. In germline, CDR1 is WSHSY, CDR2 SAAADI. Trimming cost V 6 bases and J 3 bases, with 11 bases left between them. The DNA of the CDR3 is TGCGCCAGCAGGCCCGCGGGGAAAGAGACCCAGTACTTC. Encoded protein: CASRPAGKETQYF.

This chain joins TRBV12-3 or TRBV12-4 and TRBJ1-1; no reliable D call. This CDR3 comprises 11 residues. V was cut by 9 bases and J by 3 bases, with 8 bases left in between. CDR3 sequence reads: CARSTYTEAFF. Written as DNA, the CDR3 is TGTGCCAGAAGTACTTACACTGAAGCTTTCTTT.

In its sample, this clonotype was seen a few times. This rearrangement joins TRBV6-6 to TRBJ1-2; TRBD1 might be the D (6 bases). Germline values: CDR1 MNHNY, CDR2 SVGAGI (reference sequence). This CDR3 comprises 17 residues. V lost 7 bases, J lost 4 bases, and 25 bases lay in between. The CDR3 region is CASNDRLQLVSLYGYTF. The CDR3 nucleotides are TGTGCCAGCAATGACAGGTTGCAGCTAGTCTCCCTCTATGGCTACACCTTC.

This sequence joins TRBV29-1 and TRBJ2-2; 7 nucleotides align to TRBD1. Germline assignment: CDR1 SQVTM and CDR2 ANQGSEA. This CDR3 contains 15 residues. The J segment lost 0 bases and the V segment lost 4 bases, leaving 5 bases of the junction unmatched. CDR3 region: CSVGGQTANTGELFF. CDR3 in DNA: TGCAGCGTTGGGGGACAGACCGCGAACACCGGGGAGCTGTTTTTT.

This clonotype turned up a few times. The rearrangement uses TRBV4-3 and TRBJ2-7; TRBD1 is a possible D gene (6 bases). Trimming pared 4 bases from V and 0 bases from J, leaving 10 bases between. The CDR3 is made up of 14 amino acids. Germline assignment: CDR1 LGHNA and CDR2 YSLEER. Written as DNA, the CDR3 is TGCGCCAGCAGCCGGGGGCTGAGCTCCTACGAGCAGTACTTC. Protein sequence: CASSRGLSSYEQYF.

This clonotype has more than one count but fewer than ten. The rearrangement uses TRBV7-2 and TRBJ2-1, with 7 positions matching TRBD2. Germline CDR1 reads SGHTA; CDR2 reads FQGNSA. The CDR3 consists of 12 residues. V dropped 3 bases and J dropped 13; count of bases not matched to a gene: 6. The CDR3, as DNA: TGTGCCAGCAGCTTTACCGGGACTACCCAGTTCTTC. Its protein product is CASSFTGTTQFF.

This sequence joins TRBV27 and TRBJ2-3; 7 bases agree with TRBD1. Germline values: CDR1 MNHEY, CDR2 SMNVEV (reference sequence). The CDR3 runs to 16 residues. V lost 0 bases to trimming and J lost 6 bases; unmatched junction nucleotides: 9. The CDR3 nucleotides read TGTGCCAGCAGTTTATCAGGGGGCCGTAACCCGGATACGCAGTATTTT. It translates to CASSLSGGRNPDTQYF.

This clonotype has only a few counts. The V gene is TRBV10-3, the J gene TRBJ1-2, with 7 nucleotides matching TRBD1. The CDR3 has 14 amino acids. After removal of 3 bases from V and 4 bases from J, the junction contained 5 bases not matched to a gene. Per germline, CDR1 ENHRY and CDR2 SYGVKD. The CDR3 reads CAISDLRTGYGYTF. Written as DNA, the CDR3 is TGTGCCATCAGTGATCTAAGGACAGGCTATGGCTACACCTTC.

This clonotype was detected a few times. The chain is built from TRBV12-3 or TRBV12-4 and TRBJ2-1; 10 bases line up with TRBD1. V shed 7 bases, J shed 3 bases, and the junction held 6 bases outside the gene matches. This CDR3 is 15 amino acids long. This CDR3 is CASTQTGGLYNEQFF. The CDR3 DNA follows: TGTGCCAGCACCCAGACAGGGGGCCTCTACAATGAGCAGTTCTTC.

In this sample, this clonotype turned up a few times. This sequence joins TRBV10-3 and TRBJ2-7, with 9 bases that match TRBD1. Germline CDR1 ENHRY, CDR2 SYGVKD. J lost 3 bases, V lost 10 bases, and 7 bases had no gene match. CDR3 length: 13 residues. The CDR3: CATLQGAHYEQYF. In nucleotides, the CDR3 is TGTGCCACCTTACAGGGGGCACACTACGAGCAGTACTTC.

DNA of the CDR3: TGTGCCAGCAGCAAACGGGACAGGGTGTCCGTTCAGGATGAAAAACTGTTTTTT. It is translated as CASSKRDRVSVQDEKLFF. This rearrangement joins TRBV3-1 to TRBJ1-4, with TRBD1 identical over 9 bases. With V trimmed by 5 bases and J by 6 bases, 16 bases remained unmatched. CDR3 size: 18 residues. From germline, CDR1 is LGHDT and CDR2 YNNKEL (reference sequence).

This clonotype was seen a handful of times. The rearrangement joins TRBV5-1 to TRBJ2-1; D not certain. The V gene's germline CDR1 is SGHRS and CDR2 YFSETQ. The V and J ends lost 0 bases and 2 bases respectively, with 9 bases between them. The CDR3 has 15 amino acids. DNA for the CDR3: TGCGCCAGCAGCTTGGACAGTGTTACCTACAATGAGCAGTTCTTC. As protein: CASSLDSVTYNEQFF.

This clonotype was seen a few times. The chain is built from TRBV5-1 and TRBJ1-1; 8 positions match TRBD1. CDR3 length: 14 residues. Germline trimming cut 7 bases from V and 1 base from J; bases unmatched to any gene: 6. In germline, CDR1 is SGHRS, CDR2 YFSETQ. The CDR3 nucleotides read TGCGCCAGCGTCCCAGGGGGCGGGAACACTGAAGCTTTCTTT. This translates into CASVPGGGNTEAFF.

This clonotype was counted ten times or more. This rearrangement joins TRBV7-2 to TRBJ2-1; a possible D gene is TRBD2 (5 bases). Germline V CDR1 and CDR2: SGHTA, FQGNSA. This CDR3 contains 16 residues. Trimming cost V 4 bases and J 8 bases, with 21 bases left between them. The CDR3 region has the DNA TGTGCCAGCAGCTCCCGGTGGAGCGGTCGGATTTATGAGCAGTTCTTC. It specifies CASSSRWSGRIYEQFF.

V is TRBV5-1 and J is TRBJ1-2; 8 bases match TRBD1. Germline CDR1 SGHRS, CDR2 YFSETQ. Trimming took 3 bases from V and 2 from J; bases not matched to a gene: 9. The CDR3 spans 16 residues. CDR3 sequence: CASSSQTGAANYGYTF. As DNA, the CDR3 is TGCGCCAGCAGCTCTCAGACAGGGGCCGCGAACTATGGCTACACCTTC.

This clonotype came up a few times. The chain uses TRBV29-1 and TRBJ2-3, with TRBD2 matching 7 bases. The CDR3 loop spans 15 amino acids. The germline gives CDR1 SQVTM, CDR2 ANQGSEA. V lost 6 bases to trimming and J lost 2 bases; unmatched junction nucleotides: 11. This CDR3 reads CSVRDGLEVTDTQYF. CDR3 DNA sequence: TGCAGCGTCCGAGACGGACTAGAGGTCACAGATACGCAGTATTTT.

CDR3 protein: CASSERGGTYEQYF. As DNA, the CDR3 is TGTGCCAGCAGCGAACGAGGGGGCACCTACGAGCAGTACTTC. The chain is built from TRBV7-2 and TRBJ2-7; 7 bases map to TRBD1. The CDR3 runs 14 residues. Germline V lookup: CDR1 SGHTA, CDR2 FQGNSA. With V trimmed by 5 bases and J by 2 bases, 6 bases remained unmatched.

This clonotype was picked up many times. The chain recombines TRBV6-2 or TRBV6-3 with TRBJ2-1; D assignment may be TRBD1 or TRBD2 (5 bases each). Germline lookup yields CDR1 MNHEY and CDR2 SVGEGT. Trimming removed 6 bases at V and 4 bases at J, with 10 bases between. The CDR3 extends over 13 amino acids. The CDR3 nucleotides are TGTGCCAGCAGCCCGGGGCCTTACAATGAGCAGTTCTTC. This encodes CASSPGPYNEQFF.

The chain joins TRBV7-6 to TRBJ2-5; D is possibly TRBD1 (5 bases). This CDR3 has 12 residues. Looked up from germline, CDR1 is SGHVS and CDR2 is FNYEAQ. V lost 9 bases, J lost 3 bases, and 11 bases lay in between. The CDR3 nucleotides read TGTGCCAGTTTCCAAGGGGAAGAGACCCAGTACTTC. Amino acids: CASFQGEETQYF.

The chain combines TRBV20-1 with TRBJ1-2; D may be TRBD1 (5 bases). The germline V gene has CDR1 DFQATT and CDR2 SNEGSKA (reference sequence). V gave up 6 bases and J gave up 1 base, with 9 bases separating them. CDR3 size: 12 residues. The CDR3 loop reads CSAMTDNYGYTF. The CDR3, as DNA: TGCAGTGCCATGACAGATAACTATGGCTACACCTTC.

This clonotype showed up just a few times. The junction and the germline gene differ at one end; a read error may be behind it. The V gene is TRBV12-3 or TRBV12-4, the J gene TRBJ2-3; no clear D. The CDR3 runs 12 residues. Here the CDR3 reads CASSPMILSANF. As DNA, the CDR3 is TGTGCCAGCAGTCCAATGATACTCAGCGCGAATTTT.

In DNA form, the CDR3 reads TGTGCCATCAGTGAGTCGCCGTCCGGGGAGCTGTTTTTT. Amino acids: CAISESPSGELFF. The rearrangement uses TRBV10-3 and TRBJ2-2; D is ambiguous. The CDR3 has 13 amino acids. CDR1 is ENHRY and CDR2 is SYGVKD in the germline V gene. The V and J ends lost 0 bases and 6 bases respectively, with 5 bases between them.

The gene calls are TRBV12-3 or TRBV12-4 and TRBJ2-1; D uncertain. This CDR3 has 13 amino acids. The ends were cut back, 5 bases at V and 8 bases at J, with 13 bases in the middle. CDR3 sequence (DNA): TGTGCCAGCAGTATTAAGAGTGGCGATGAGCAGTTCTTC. This translates into CASSIKSGDEQFF.